The 25 T cell receptor beta chains in this list originate from one sample, sequenced in a study of T cell repertoires in cytomegalovirus infection. Via MiXCR, TCRdb re-called the reads, giving one row per CDR3 protein. The table shows 740,000 or so distinct CDR3 sequences, with 35% occurring only once. The specimen was PBMCs. The receptors here all came from a human donor in good health (CMV status not recorded). Some clones in this sample may be carry-over from other donors' samples.

This clonotype was seen more than once but under ten times. The junction shows a germline mismatch at one end, possibly a read error. J is TRBJ1-1 and V is TRBV7-6; D is unresolved. This CDR3 spans 13 amino acids. From germline, CDR1 is SGHVS and CDR2 FNYEAQ. The CDR3 region has the DNA TGTGCTAGCACTCTTCGGATCAACACTGAAGCTTTCTTT. Amino acids: CASTLRINTEAFF.

V is TRBV7-8 and J is TRBJ2-7; 7 positions agree with TRBD1. The CDR3 length is 16 residues. Germline CDR1 is SGHVS and CDR2 is FQNEAQ. V shed 2 bases and J 4 bases; nucleotides not matched to a gene: 11. The CDR3 loop reads CASSLKAAGGPYEQYF. In nucleotides, the CDR3 is TGTGCCAGCAGCTTAAAGGCGGCAGGGGGTCCGTACGAGCAGTACTTC.

Worth noting for this clonotype: A much more abundant neighbour one base away suggests this may be a read error. The chain has TRBV12-3 or TRBV12-4 and TRBJ2-7; 7 bases map to TRBD1. V was pared by 5 bases and J by 0 bases, with 4 bases of the junction left unmatched. The length of the CDR3 is 14 residues. The CDR3 nucleotides are TGTGCCAGCAGTACCGGGACAGACTCCTACGAGCAGTACGTC. Translating it yields CASSTGTDSYEQYV.

In its sample, this clonotype was seen many times. The genes are TRBV7-6 and TRBJ2-2, with 8 bases that match TRBD1. This CDR3 is 17 amino acids long. V lost 5 bases to trimming and J lost 0 bases; unmatched junction nucleotides: 8. Per germline, CDR1 SGHVS and CDR2 FNYEAQ. The CDR3 coding sequence is TGTGCCAGCAGCCCAGACAGGGGTCACGCGAACACCGGGGAGCTGTTTTTT. This sequence encodes CASSPDRGHANTGELFF.

The chain couples TRBV6-5 to TRBJ2-1; the D gene is possibly TRBD1 (7 bases). Deletions cut 8 bases from V and 5 bases from J, with 22 bases between. The CDR3 sequence is 16 residues long. CDR1 and CDR2 from the germline V gene are MNHEY and SVGAGI. CDR3 sequence (DNA): TGTGCCAGCGGGTCTGTAGCGGAGGGGGCGGACAATGAGCAGTTCTTC. This sequence encodes CASGSVAEGADNEQFF.

The chain uses TRBV10-3 and TRBJ2-7; TRBD1 agrees at 8 bases. Germline CDR1 reads ENHRY; CDR2 reads SYGVKD. With 10 bases clipped from V and 5 bases from J, the junction kept 10 bases outside the gene matches. The CDR3 consists of 13 residues. The CDR3 DNA is TGTGCCACCGAAGGGGACAGGTCCGACGAGCAGTACTTC. Translated: CATEGDRSDEQYF.

This clonotype has a count of ten or more. The chain employs TRBV7-8 and TRBJ1-6; no firm D call. Germline V gives CDR1 SGHVS, CDR2 FQNEAQ. The CDR3 has 14 residues. Trimming took 1 base from V and 6 from J, leaving 7 bases between them. The CDR3 reads CASSLEATNSPLHF. The CDR3 DNA sequence: TGTGCCAGCAGCTTAGAAGCCACTAATTCACCCCTCCACTTT.

This clonotype showed up just a few times. The V gene is TRBV7-8, the J gene TRBJ2-2; 14 bases are shared with TRBD2. The CDR3 spans 20 residues. The germline V gene has CDR1 SGHVS and CDR2 FQNEAQ. The junction had 13 bases not matched to a gene; V was cut back by 3 bases and J by 4 bases. CDR3 coding DNA: TGTGCCAGCAGCTTGCGCCCGGGACTAGCGGGAGCGGCCGGCACCGGGGAGCTGTTTTTT. Translation: CASSLRPGLAGAAGTGELFF.

The rearrangement links TRBV4-1 to TRBJ1-2; D is perhaps TRBD1 (5 bases). V lost 2 bases, J lost 5 bases, and 21 bases lay in between. CDR3 length: 17 amino acids. Germline V gives CDR1 MGHRA, CDR2 YSYEKL. CDR3 protein: CASSQTPSGTEVYGYTF. The CDR3 DNA sequence: TGCGCCAGCAGCCAAACCCCCTCCGGGACCGAAGTTTATGGCTACACCTTC.

As concerns this clonotype: A read error may explain this, as a much larger clone is one base away. DNA of the CDR3: TGTGCCAGCAGCTTAATGGACGAGCAGTACTTC. This gives the protein CASSLMDEQYF. The V gene is TRBV11-2, the J gene TRBJ2-7; D not resolved. CDR1 SGHAT and CDR2 FQNNGV come from the germline V gene. The V end lost 2 bases, the J end lost 5 bases, and 4 bases lay between the germline ends. The CDR3 totals 11 residues.

The chain carries TRBV6-1 and TRBJ2-4; D may correspond to TRBD1 or TRBD2 (6 bases each). CDR1 and CDR2 (germline): MNHNS, SASEGT. This CDR3 region has 18 residues. Deletions cut 4 bases from V and 2 bases from J, with 21 bases between. The CDR3 sequence is CASSVVFVQGRTKNIQYF. DNA for the CDR3: TGTGCCAGCAGTGTGGTTTTTGTGCAGGGGAGGACCAAAAACATTCAGTACTTC.

The chain joins TRBV20-1 to TRBJ2-7; D is perhaps TRBD1 (5 bases). CDR3 length equals 14 residues. CDR1 and CDR2 from the germline V gene are DFQATT and SNEGSKA (reference sequence). V dropped 2 bases and J dropped 4 bases, with 15 bases sitting between them. This CDR3 is CSARSQGNLYEQYF. In DNA, the CDR3 is TGCAGTGCTAGATCCCAGGGAAACCTGTACGAGCAGTACTTC.

This clonotype was recorded once. The chain is built from TRBV5-4 and TRBJ2-7; D might be TRBD1 or TRBD2, each matching 5 bases. Trimming shortened V by 2 bases and J by 1 base, and 13 bases separated the two germline ends. Germline V lookup: CDR1 SGHNT, CDR2 YYREEE (reference sequence). This CDR3 is built from 15 residues. CDR3 sequence reads: CASSFGTAKSYEQYF. The CDR3 DNA reads TGTGCCAGCAGCTTCGGGACGGCAAAATCCTACGAGCAGTACTTC.

This chain connects TRBV7-6 to TRBJ2-2, with 9 bases aligning to TRBD1. CDR1 SGHVS and CDR2 FNYEAQ come from the germline V gene. The CDR3 runs to 16 residues. V lost 5 bases and J lost 6; bases outside the gene matches: 10. CDR3 protein: CASSNTGGGGSGELFF. The CDR3 bases are TGTGCCAGCAGCAACACAGGGGGCGGTGGTTCCGGGGAGCTGTTTTTT.

A few counts support this clonotype. This chain uses TRBV11-2 with TRBJ1-3; D is unresolved. The CDR3 consists of 13 residues. Trimming left V 6 bases short and J 1 base short, with 7 bases between. Germline values: CDR1 SGHAT, CDR2 FQNNGV. The CDR3 loop is CASRRRSGNTIYF. CDR3 coding DNA: TGTGCCAGCAGAAGGAGATCTGGAAACACCATATATTTT. Variable domain in full (rest from reference TRBV11-2 and TRBJ1-3): EAGVAQSPRYKIIEKRQSVAFWCNPISGHATLYWYQQILGQGPKLLIQFQNNGVVDDSQLPKDRFSAERLKGVDSTLKIQPAKLEDSAVYLCASRRRSGNTIYFGEGSWLTVV.

This clonotype was detected ten times or more. V is TRBV28 and J is TRBJ1-5, with 8 nucleotides matching TRBD1. The CDR3 has 15 amino acids. Losses at the gene ends were 1 base for V and 4 bases for J; bases not matched to a gene: 3. CDR1 is MDHEN and CDR2 is SYDVKM in the germline V gene. CDR3 in DNA: TGTGCCAGCAGTTTATCAGGGGGCGGGAATCAGCCCCAGCATTTT. This codes for CASSLSGGGNQPQHF.

This clonotype was seen at least ten times. This chain connects TRBV7-2 to TRBJ2-1, with TRBD2 matching over 13 bases. From germline, CDR1 is SGHTA and CDR2 FQGNSA. The CDR3 has 16 amino acids. The junction had 3 bases not matched to a gene; V was cut back by 5 bases and J by 2 bases. The DNA of the CDR3 is TGTGCCAGCAGCCCAGGACTAGCGGGGGCCTACAATGAGCAGTTCTTC. Protein: CASSPGLAGAYNEQFF.

The V gene is TRBV9, the J gene TRBJ1-5, with unresolved D. CDR1 and CDR2 from the germline V gene are SGDLS and YYNGEE. V lost 0 bases and J 5 bases, leaving 6 bases between the germline ends. The CDR3 is made up of 13 amino acids. Here the CDR3 reads CASSVGEDQPQHF. The CDR3 DNA reads as TGTGCCAGCAGCGTAGGAGAAGATCAGCCCCAGCATTTT.

The V gene is TRBV25-1, the J gene TRBJ1-4; D may be TRBD1 (5 bases). Trimming left V 1 base short and J 0 bases short, with 9 bases between. Looked up from germline, CDR1 is MGHDK and CDR2 is SYGVNS. CDR3 length: 16 amino acids. CDR3: CASSEWDSATNEKLFF. The CDR3 DNA sequence: TGTGCCAGCAGTGAATGGGACTCTGCAACTAATGAAAAACTGTTTTTT.

With regard to this clonotype: Because it lacks the conserved phenylalanine or tryptophan at the end, this CDR3 is likely a read error. V usage is TRBV28 and J usage is TRBJ2-3, with 9 nucleotides matching TRBD1. Trimming cost V 3 bases and J 4 bases; bases outside gene matches: 14. This CDR3 contains 18 residues. Germline CDR1 MDHEN, CDR2 SYDVKM. Here the CDR3 reads CASSFPTPGGQGADTQYY. CDR3 nucleotide sequence: TGTGCCAGCAGTTTTCCCACCCCCGGGGGACAGGGAGCAGATACGCAGTATTAT.

This chain links TRBV5-1 with TRBJ2-3, with D unclear. Trimming took off 0 bases at V and 0 bases at J, with 11 bases between the two ends. This CDR3 contains 16 residues. Germline lookup yields CDR1 SGHRS and CDR2 YFSETQ. CDR3 DNA: TGCGCCAGCAGCTTGGCTGGCGGCTCTAGCACAGATACGCAGTATTTT. It translates to CASSLAGGSSTDTQYF.

The rearrangement joins TRBV19 to TRBJ1-2; D may be TRBD1 (6 bases). The ends were cut back, 6 bases at V and 3 bases at J, with 14 bases in the middle. The CDR3 consists of 14 residues. Per germline, CDR1 LNHDA and CDR2 SQIVND (reference sequence). CDR3 amino acids: CASSPGGLDYGYTF. CDR3 bases: TGTGCCAGTAGCCCGGGGGGGCTGGACTATGGCTACACCTTC.

The V and J genes are TRBV4-1 and TRBJ2-7; possibly TRBD1 for D (5 bases). V was pared by 1 base and J by 2 bases, with 12 bases between. From germline, CDR1 is MGHRA and CDR2 YSYEKL. The CDR3 has 15 amino acids. CDR3 in amino acids: CASSQVSQDTYEQYF. DNA of the CDR3: TGCGCCAGCAGCCAAGTTTCACAGGACACCTACGAGCAGTACTTC.

This sequence joins TRBV15 and TRBJ2-1, with D possibly TRBD2 on 7 matching bases. This CDR3 spans 14 amino acids. V dropped 4 bases and J dropped 4 bases, with 11 bases sitting between them. Germline V CDR1 and CDR2: LNHNV, YYDKDF (reference sequence). The CDR3 sequence is CATSKGGRYNEQFF. The CDR3 region has the DNA TGTGCCACCAGCAAGGGGGGGCGATACAATGAGCAGTTCTTC.

The chain carries TRBV12-3 or TRBV12-4 and TRBJ1-1, with a weak D call TRBD1 (6 bases). There are 12 residues in the CDR3. The CDR3 here is CSSQTGSTEAFF. The CDR3 DNA is TGTTCCTCCCAAACAGGGTCCACTGAAGCTTTCTTT.